This T cell receptor (beta chain) was sequenced during a study of technical replicates of blood from a handful of donors listed by TCRdb under 2017. Libraries were built with the immunoSEQ multiplex PCR assay. Held by TCRdb, this immuneACCESS table contains in-frame sequences only and omits some clones. Under half of the omission traces to an unresolved V gene where checked; the cause of the rest is unknown. The sample table holds 60,000 to 85,000 clones, of which roughly 92% were seen once. The top ten clones comprise roughly 0.37% of the sample. The CDR3 numbers 16 residues from cysteine through phenylalanine. This entry keeps only the CDR3 DNA: 48 bases, framed from base 1. Looking up the germline V gene (reference sequence) yields CDR1 MNHNY and CDR2 SVGAGI. V trim: 4 bases; J trim: 2 bases; unmatched bases: 8. Comment on this clone: The antigen it binds to is not known. The sample holds no much larger clone one base away, and base qualities are not on file.

This chain joins TRBV6-6 to TRBJ1-3; the central 7 bases match TRBD1. This receptor was identified in a human donor in good health. Material: T cells isolated from PBMCs. The encoded CDR3 is CASSSITGATGNTIYF. DNA sequence: TGTGCCAGCAGTTCGATTACAGGGGCTACTGGAAACACCATATATTTT.